The source of this T cell receptor beta chain is a study of blood T cell repertoires in COVID-19. Study-wide context: Samples of COVID-19 (acute and convalescent) were obtained from the United States, Italy and Spain. PBMCs, B-cell-depleted T cells, or T cells were the source of the cDNA or gDNA that made up the material.

CDR3 size: 15 residues. In germline, CDR1 is MDHEN, CDR2 SYDVKM. V gave up 1 base and J gave up 7 bases, with 14 bases separating them. As originally analysed: Counts of nucleated cells, estimated from reference gene primer amplification, were obtained. Libraries were prepared by immunoSEQ multiplex PCR; TCRdb keeps only in-frame clonotypes and omits some of them. The DNA gave D and trimming, while V, J and clone size come from that table. The data contain around 110,000 clones, 80% of them singletons. J is TRBJ1-5 and V is TRBV28, with D perhaps matching TRBD1 (6 bases). Material for sequencing was peripheral blood. This clonotype was sampled from a man aged 55 to 70 with active or convalescent COVID-19. The CDR3 sequence is CASSLLQGTGQPQHF. CDR3 coding DNA: TGTGCCAGCAGTTTATTACAGGGCACAGGCCAGCCCCAGCATTTT. The complete variable domain, with remaining parts taken from reference TRBV28 and TRBJ1-5, reads DVKVTQSSRYLVKRTGEKVFLECVQDMDHENMFWYRQDPGLGLRLIYFSYDVKMKEKGDIPEGYSVSREKKERFSLILESASTNQTSMYLCASSLLQGTGQPQHFGDGTRLSIL.